This T cell receptor (beta chain) was recorded in a study of beta chain features in type 1 diabetes. Expressed TCRB transcripts were sequenced, since all the RNA that had been isolated was reverse transcribed. Produced via immunoSEQ multiplex PCR; TCRdb's table is partial and in-frame only. The sample shows approximately 150,000 clones, over 7.5% of them seen only once. CDR1 SNHLY and CDR2 FYNNEI come from the germline V gene. V lost 3 bases and J lost 5, with 5 bases in between. CDR3 size: 12 residues. Sequencing was carried out using central memory CD4+ T cells from blood. The genes are TRBV2 and TRBJ1-5; D not certain. The TCR was taken from a woman younger than 30 in good health. This chain's CDR3 is CASSDGDQPQHF. In DNA form, the CDR3 reads TGTGCCAGCAGTGATGGAGATCAGCCCCAGCATTTT.